The text below deals with one T cell receptor beta chain. Only in-frame clones appear in the TCRdb table, and some are missing; sequencing was by immunoSEQ multiplex PCR. This repertoire shows roughly 200,000 clones, roughly four fifths found once; its top ten account for approximately 5.1%. CDR3 size: 15 residues. V lost 1 base, J lost 7 bases, and 13 bases lay in between. Per germline, CDR1 MNHEY and CDR2 SVGEGT. This entry comes from a study of blood T cell repertoires in COVID-19. Material: peripheral blood. This clonotype originated in a woman in her 70s with active or convalescent COVID-19. The genes are TRBV6-2 or TRBV6-3 and TRBJ2-2, with a tentative D call TRBD2 (6 bases). The CDR3 here is CASSYFSLGGGELFF. The CDR3 DNA reads as TGTGCCAGCAGTTACTTCTCTCTGGGAGGCGGGGAGCTGTTTTTT.